The 29 T cell receptor beta chains in this list originate from one sample, sequenced in a study of T cells after yellow fever vaccination (dated 2019 in TCRdb). Library preparation employed 5' RACE. The listed sequencing device is Illumina NovaSeq 6000. TCRdb took the public reads, trimmed them with fastp at Q25, ran MiXCR for clone calling and kept in-frame beta chains. Under each unique CDR3 protein, matching rows form one entry showing the most common genes and DNA. Counted in this sample were a few hundred thousand distinct CDR3 sequences; approximately 18% of them appeared once. The ten largest clones capture 15% to 20% of the sample. The treatment or condition label corresponds to: live attenuated yellow fever vaccine strain. The material was PBMCs, obtained before the yellow fever booster vaccination. These receptors all stem from a young man who received the YFV17D yellow fever vaccine.

The chain has TRBV7-2 and TRBJ2-5, with D maybe TRBD1 (5 bases). The V gene lost 2 bases and the J gene lost 1 base, with 11 bases spanning the gap. The germline CDR1 and CDR2 sequences are SGHTA and FQGNSA. The CDR3 has 15 amino acids. The CDR3 DNA follows: TGTGCCAGCAGCTTACTGGGGCAGGGCCAAGAGACCCAGTACTTC. Protein product: CASSLLGQGQETQYF. The variable domain in full, with the rest retrieved from reference TRBV7-2 and TRBJ2-5, is GAGVSQSPSNKVTEKGKDVELRCDPISGHTALYWYRQSLGQGLEFLIYFQGNSAPDKSGLPSDRFSAERTGGSVSTLTIQRTQQEDSAVYLCASSLLGQGQETQYFGPGTRLLVL.

This clonotype was seen a few times. The V gene is TRBV4-1, the J gene TRBJ2-3; TRBD1 matches 9 bases. Trimming removed 3 bases from V and 4 bases from J; junction bases left unmatched: 11. Germline CDR1 and CDR2: MGHRA and YSYEKL. The CDR3 has 17 amino acids. CDR3 residues: CASSQEDRGSWSDTQYF. The CDR3 DNA is TGCGCCAGCAGCCAGGAGGACAGGGGAAGTTGGTCAGATACGCAGTATTTT.

This clonotype has only a few counts. The gene calls are TRBV7-7 and TRBJ2-5, with 9 nucleotides matching TRBD1. Germline CDR1 and CDR2: SSHAT and FNYEAQ (reference sequence). V trimming: 5 bases; J trimming: 5 bases; junction bases outside the gene matches: 9. The CDR3 has 15 amino acids. This CDR3 is CASSNDRGDFETQYF. CDR3 in DNA: TGTGCCAGCAGCAACGACAGGGGGGATTTTGAGACCCAGTACTTC.

The J gene is TRBJ1-2, the V gene TRBV27; D uncertain. The ends were cut back, 6 bases at V and 1 base at J, with 12 bases in the middle. CDR3 length equals 14 residues. Germline CDR1 is MNHEY and CDR2 is SMNVEV (reference sequence). The DNA of the CDR3 is TGTGCCAGCAGCCACTCGACGGTTAACTATGGCTACACCTTC. Amino acids: CASSHSTVNYGYTF.

The V gene is TRBV9, the J gene TRBJ2-5; tentatively, D is TRBD1 or TRBD2 (5 bases each). Deletions cut 0 bases from V and 7 bases from J, with 16 bases between. The CDR3 totals 15 residues. Germline V gene sequence: CDR1 SGDLS, CDR2 YYNGEE. CDR3 sequence (DNA): TGTGCCAGCAGCGTAGCGTCCGGGACCGCGGCGACCCAGTACTTC. It yields the protein CASSVASGTAATQYF.

The chain has TRBV10-3 and TRBJ2-5; 8 bases fit TRBD2. V shed 6 bases, J shed 4 bases, and the junction held 10 bases outside the gene matches. The CDR3 totals 15 residues. The germline V gene has CDR1 ENHRY and CDR2 SYGVKD. The CDR3: CAISLRAGGGETQYF. Written as DNA, the CDR3 is TGTGCCATCAGCCTGCGGGCGGGGGGCGGAGAGACCCAGTACTTC.

The chain couples TRBV3-1 to TRBJ2-4; possibly TRBD2 for D (6 bases). This CDR3 spans 15 amino acids. V dropped 0 bases and J dropped 8 bases, with 14 bases sitting between them. Germline CDR1 reads LGHDT; CDR2 reads YNNKEL (reference sequence). CDR3 nucleotide sequence: TGTGCCAGCAGCCAAGAGTCAGGGAGGAGGTACATTCAGTACTTC. The encoded protein is CASSQESGRRYIQYF.

A note on this clonotype: A junction boundary mismatches the germline segment, possibly from a read error. CDR3 residues: CASSDNRDTEAFF. For the CDR3, the DNA is TGTGCCAGCTCAGACAACCGGGACACCGAAGCTTTCTTT. The V call is TRBV18, the J call TRBJ1-1; TRBD1 might be the D (6 bases). The germline gives CDR1 KGHSH, CDR2 LQKENI. The CDR3 is 13 amino acids.

The chain is built from TRBV5-5 and TRBJ2-6; maybe TRBD1 (5 bases). In germline, CDR1 is SGHKS, CDR2 YYEKEE (reference sequence). The CDR3 consists of 16 residues. Trimming removed 4 bases from V and 1 base from J, with 12 bases in between. The CDR3 DNA follows: TGTGCCAGCAGCACCACAGGATTTTCTGGGGCCAACGTCCTGACTTTC. Translating it yields CASSTTGFSGANVLTF.

There are a few counts of this clonotype. This chain connects TRBV20-1 to TRBJ2-5; 11 bases match TRBD1. This CDR3 spans 15 amino acids. Losses at the gene ends were 3 bases for V and 4 bases for J; bases not matched to a gene: 7. The V gene's germline CDR1 is DFQATT and CDR2 SNEGSKA (reference sequence). This chain's CDR3 is CSARTGQGAGETQYF. The CDR3 region has the DNA TGCAGTGCTAGGACAGGACAGGGGGCAGGAGAGACCCAGTACTTC.

This clonotype has a handful of counts. The chain couples TRBV7-6 to TRBJ2-3; 13 bases line up with TRBD2. The ends lost 5 bases at V and 2 bases at J; junction bases unmatched: 10. Germline V gives CDR1 SGHVS, CDR2 FNYEAQ. This CDR3 region has 18 residues. The CDR3, as DNA: TGTGCCAGCAGCAAACTAGCGGGGGGGCTCGGAAACACAGATACGCAGTATTTT. As protein: CASSKLAGGLGNTDTQYF. Together with reference TRBV7-6 and TRBJ2-3, the CDR3 gives the full variable domain: GAGVSQSPRYKVTKRGQDVALRCDPISGHVSLYWYRQALGQGPEFLTYFNYEAQQDKSGLPNDRFSAERPEGSISTLTIQRTEQRDSAMYRCASSKLAGGLGNTDTQYFGPGTRLTVL.

V gene TRBV7-3 combines with J gene TRBJ2-2; TRBD1 aligns across 9 bases. Trimming at V came to 5 bases and at J to 7 bases, leaving 5 bases not matched to a gene. Germline loops: CDR1 SGHTA, CDR2 FQGTGA. This CDR3 spans 14 amino acids. The CDR3 DNA follows: TGTGCCAGCAGCCCGGGACAGGGTGGCGGGGAGCTGTTTTTT. Translated, it gives CASSPGQGGGELFF. The full variable domain, its missing parts supplied by reference TRBV7-3 and TRBJ2-2, is GAGVSQTPSNKVTEKGKYVELRCDPISGHTALYWYRQSLGQGPEFLIYFQGTGAADDSGLPNDRFFAVRPEGSVSTLKIQRTERGDSAVYLCASSPGQGGGELFFGEGSRLTVL.

The V call is TRBV4-1, the J call TRBJ2-2; 7 bases fit TRBD1. There are 15 residues in the CDR3. V lost 2 bases, J lost 5 bases, and 5 bases stayed unmatched. From germline, CDR1 is MGHRA and CDR2 YSYEKL. CDR3 bases: TGCGCCAGCAGCCAACCGGGACAGAGAACCGGGGAGCTGTTTTTT. Translation gives CASSQPGQRTGELFF.

This clonotype was picked up a small number of times. The rearrangement uses TRBV7-9 and TRBJ2-3, with unresolved D. Germline CDR1 reads SEHNR; CDR2 reads FQNEAQ (reference sequence). V was pared by 1 base and J by 2 bases, with 7 bases between. This CDR3 contains 14 residues. CDR3 bases: TGTGCCAGCAGCTTAGACCAAACCACAGATACGCAGTATTTT. It encodes CASSLDQTTDTQYF.

The V gene is TRBV14, the J gene TRBJ1-5; no firm D call. The V gene lost 1 base and the J gene lost 3 bases, with 7 bases spanning the gap. Germline values: CDR1 SGHDN, CDR2 FVKESK. The CDR3 spans 14 residues. The CDR3 region is CASSQVGYNQPQHF. The DNA for the CDR3 is TGTGCCAGCAGCCAAGTAGGATACAATCAGCCCCAGCATTTT.

A few counts support this clonotype. V gene TRBV4-1 combines with J gene TRBJ2-3; TRBD2 matches 11 bases. V dropped 1 base and J dropped 4; count of bases not matched to a gene: 4. The length of the CDR3 is 16 residues. Germline loops: CDR1 MGHRA, CDR2 YSYEKL. The CDR3 coding sequence is TGCGCCAGCAGCCAAGTCATAGCGGGGGGGGCAGATACGCAGTATTTT. Protein product: CASSQVIAGGADTQYF.

In this sample, this clonotype turned up a few times. The chain joins TRBV2 to TRBJ2-3; TRBD2 matches at 8 bases. CDR1 is SNHLY and CDR2 is FYNNEI in the germline V gene. The CDR3 totals 13 residues. Unmatched junction bases numbered 4, after V lost 7 bases and J lost 4 bases. The CDR3 nucleotides are TGTGCCAGCATTCCGGGGGGGCCAGATACGCAGTATTTT. Its translation: CASIPGGPDTQYF.

The chain uses TRBV6-5 and TRBJ2-2, with 7 bases lining up with TRBD1. V lost 6 bases to trimming and J lost 0 bases; unmatched junction nucleotides: 10. This CDR3 has 17 amino acids. The germline V gene has CDR1 MNHEY and CDR2 SVGAGI. CDR3 amino acids: CASRGTALGPNTGELFF. The CDR3 DNA is TGTGCCAGCAGGGGGACAGCTTTGGGTCCGAACACCGGGGAGCTGTTTTTT.

The sample holds many counts of this clonotype. The chain joins TRBV7-9 to TRBJ2-7; 10 bases are a match to TRBD1. The CDR3 loop spans 14 amino acids. CDR1 and CDR2 (germline): SEHNR, FQNEAQ (reference sequence). J gave up 2 bases and V 3 bases, and 1 base lay outside the gene matches. The CDR3 DNA follows: TGTGCCAGCAGCTTCGGGACAGGGGCCTACGAGCAGTACTTC. Residues: CASSFGTGAYEQYF.

This clonotype was recorded a few times. The J gene is TRBJ2-6, the V gene TRBV29-1, with 7 bases aligning to TRBD2. V dropped 3 bases and J dropped 3; count of bases not matched to a gene: 5. Germline values: CDR1 SQVTM, CDR2 ANQGSEA. The CDR3 sequence is 15 residues long. CDR3 in DNA: TGCAGCGTTGAGGGAGGGACCCTTGGGGCCAACGTCCTGACTTTC. It translates to CSVEGGTLGANVLTF.

This rearrangement joins TRBV9 to TRBJ1-1; tentative D call: TRBD1 (5 bases). With 6 bases removed from V and 3 bases from J, the gap between germline ends came to 15 bases. Germline-derived CDR1 and CDR2 are SGDLS and YYNGEE. The CDR3 runs 14 residues. CDR3 region: CASTPRLGDTEAFF. As DNA, the CDR3 is TGTGCCAGCACCCCAAGGTTGGGGGACACTGAAGCTTTCTTT.

This clonotype turned up a few times. The rearrangement links TRBV7-2 to TRBJ2-1; 11 bases match TRBD1. The germline gives CDR1 SGHTA, CDR2 FQGNSA. The CDR3 is made up of 15 amino acids. V trimming: 1 base; J trimming: 5 bases; junction bases outside the gene matches: 1. The CDR3 DNA sequence: TGTGCCAGCAGCTTAGGGGACAGGGGGGACAATGAGCAGTTCTTC. Translated, it gives CASSLGDRGDNEQFF.

This clonotype was observed a handful of times. This chain connects TRBV6-1 to TRBJ2-7; D is perhaps TRBD1 or TRBD2 (5 bases each). The CDR3 sequence is 12 residues long. Germline V lookup: CDR1 MNHNS, CDR2 SASEGT. V was shortened by 2 bases and J by 4 bases, with 6 bases between the two germline ends. This chain's CDR3 is CASSEWGYEQYF. The CDR3 bases are TGTGCCAGCAGTGAATGGGGGTACGAGCAGTACTTC.

The rearrangement joins TRBV6-2 or TRBV6-3 to TRBJ2-3, with TRBD2 matching over 7 bases. With V trimmed by 0 bases and J by 2 bases, 5 bases remained unmatched. The CDR3 runs to 16 residues. Looked up from germline, CDR1 is MNHEY and CDR2 is SVGEGT. The CDR3 sequence is CASSYSSGYFTDTQYF. CDR3 coding DNA: TGTGCCAGCAGTTACTCTAGCGGGTACTTCACAGATACGCAGTATTTT.

This chain's CDR3 is CASSSVVPGAKETQYF. The DNA of the CDR3 is TGCGCCAGCAGCTCTGTCGTTCCGGGGGCCAAAGAGACCCAGTACTTC. The rearrangement links TRBV5-1 to TRBJ2-5; the D gene could be TRBD1 or TRBD2 (6 bases each). Germline CDR1 SGHRS, CDR2 YFSETQ. The V end lost 3 bases, the J end lost 3 bases, and 18 bases lay between the germline ends. The CDR3 runs to 16 residues.

This clonotype turned up a few times. This rearrangement joins TRBV12-3 or TRBV12-4 to TRBJ2-1; TRBD2 agrees at 11 bases. V shed 9 bases and J 9 bases; nucleotides not matched to a gene: 7. This CDR3 has 13 residues. The CDR3 sequence is CASLAGGPGEQFF. The DNA for the CDR3 is TGTGCCAGTCTAGCGGGGGGCCCCGGTGAGCAGTTCTTC.

This clonotype was observed a handful of times. V and J are TRBV5-1 and TRBJ1-6, with a tentative D call TRBD1 (6 bases). Per germline, CDR1 SGHRS and CDR2 YFSETQ. The CDR3 consists of 14 residues. V was shortened by 4 bases and J by 5 bases, with 10 bases between the two germline ends. The DNA for the CDR3 is TGCGCCAGCAGCCTGGGACACGATAATTCACCCCTCCACTTT. Translated, it gives CASSLGHDNSPLHF. The entire variable domain, with the rest obtained from reference TRBV5-1 and TRBJ1-6, is as follows: KAGVTQTPRYLIKTRGQQVTLSCSPISGHRSVSWYQQTPGQGLQFLFEYFSETQRNKGNFPGRFSGRQFSNSRSEMNVSTLELGDSALYLCASSLGHDNSPLHFGNGTRLTVT.

The rearrangement links TRBV20-1 to TRBJ2-5; 8 bases are a match to TRBD1. Germline assignment: CDR1 DFQATT and CDR2 SNEGSKA (reference sequence). The CDR3 has 16 residues. V lost 3 bases and J lost 0; bases outside the gene matches: 9. The DNA for the CDR3 is TGCAGTGCTAGTGGGTACGGGACAGGTGACCAAGAGACCCAGTACTTC. Translated: CSASGYGTGDQETQYF.

The chain carries TRBV12-3 or TRBV12-4 and TRBJ1-1; D call uncertain. Between the trimmed V and J ends, which lost 7 bases and 10 bases, there was a span of 22 bases. There are 14 residues in the CDR3. CDR3 in DNA: TGTGCCAGCACCCCGGTTCCCCAGCGTGGGTTAGCTTTCTTT. Translation gives CASTPVPQRGLAFF.